This TCR beta chain came from a study of Graves' ophthalmopathy and Graves' hyperthyroidism. About the study: The collection of peripheral blood took place at initial diagnosis, before any treatment.

The germline V gene has CDR1 MNHNS and CDR2 SASEGT. The CDR3 consists of 14 residues. Trimming shortened V by 3 bases and J by 9 bases, and 15 bases separated the two germline ends. This clonotype was seen a few times. The sequenced template was RNA, covering the TCR beta CDR3 region. First-round RT-PCR relied on HTBI primers, and a second-round multiplex PCR came next. A single record per CDR3 protein comes from TCRdb applying MiXCR to the multiplex PCR reads. The top ten clones hold about 9.1% of a sample with approximately 210,000 distinct CDR3 sequences, just under 30% of them seen once. Ineligible for inclusion were patients with other autoimmune diseases, uncontrolled infections, pregnancy or lactation.

This sequence originates from a man aged 50 to 60 with Graves' ophthalmopathy. The sample comprised peripheral blood. This rearrangement joins TRBV6-1 to TRBJ1-5, with D perhaps TRBD1 (5 bases). In nucleotides, the CDR3 is TGTGCCAGCAGTGATGTTGGGACCATTAGGCCCCAGCATTTT. Translated: CASSDVGTIRPQHF.